Listed below are T cell receptor beta chains from one sample, sequenced in a study of cytomegalovirus exposure and HLA in healthy donors. Measured with immunoSEQ multiplex PCR; TCRdb has only the in-frame clones, and not every one. Of 100,000 to 120,000 clones in the sample, 79% were seen once. The material sequenced was PBMCs. The receptors shown here come from a man aged 30-40 years in good health and CMV-seropositive. Each CDR3 is given with its conserved first and last residue. Each record gives: clone size, J gene, D gene, V gene, CDR3 DNA, CDR3 protein. The D gene is left open where the match is weak. Expanded clones are given a class, and other clones once, few, many or no size at all.

- TRBJ1-4 TRBD1 TRBV5-4 TGTGCCAGCAGCTTGCCGGGACAGGGGAATGAAAAACTGTTTTTT CASSLPGQGNEKLFF
once TRBJ2-7 - TRBV7-9 TGTGCCAGCAGCACATCAGGATTCTACGAGCAGTACTTC CASSTSGFYEQYF
- TRBJ1-4 TRBD1 TRBV4-2 TGTGCCAGCAGCTCAATGGCCGGGACAGATAATGAAAAACTGTTTTTT CASSSMAGTDNEKLFF
- TRBJ2-3 - TRBV5-4 TGTGCCAGCAGCTTGGGAGCAGGGGCCACAGATACGCAGTATTTT CASSLGAGATDTQYF
- TRBJ2-3 TRBD2 TRBV2 TGTGCCAGCGCCTTCGAGCGGGAGAGCACAGATACGCAGTATTTT CASAFERESTDTQYF
- TRBJ2-5 TRBD2 TRBV4-2 TGTGCCAGCAGCCGGGCTAGCGGGGTCCAAGAGACCCAGTACTTC CASSRASGVQETQYF
- TRBJ1-2 - TRBV21-1 TGTGCCAGCAGCAAGTGGGACACCTCTAACTATGGCTACACCTTC CASSKWDTSNYGYTF
few TRBJ2-3 TRBD2 TRBV11-2 TGTGCCAGCAGCTTCCCCATTAGCGGGGGCCAAAGGTCGAGGACGCAGTATTTT CASSFPISGGQRSRTQYF
- TRBJ1-2 - TRBV19 TGTGCCAGTAGTACGGACAGCCGTTATGGCTACACCTTC CASSTDSRYGYTF
- TRBJ2-7 - TRBV5-1 TGCGCCAGCAGCTTTCTACGCGAGGTTGGCTACGAGCAGTACTTC CASSFLREVGYEQYF
- TRBJ2-7 - TRBV7-6 TGTGCCAGCAGCCCTAGGGGCCCTTACGAGCAGTACTTC CASSPRGPYEQYF
few TRBJ1-4 - TRBV4-1 TGCGCCAGCAGCCAAAGGGGGTCCGTATCACTTGAAAAACTGTTTTTT CASSQRGSVSLEKLFF
- TRBJ2-5 - TRBV7-2 TGTGCCAGCAGCTCCCGCACCGCCGGGGAGACCCAGTACTTC CASSSRTAGETQYF
- TRBJ1-3 TRBD1 TRBV6-5 TGTGCCAGCAGTCTCATTGGGACAGGGGGAAACACCATATATTTT CASSLIGTGGNTIYF
- TRBJ1-2 - TRBV29-1 TGCAGCGGGTCCGGGGGGGCTGACTATGGCTACACCTTC CSGSGGADYGYTF
- TRBJ1-1 - TRBV5-1 TGCGCCAGCAGCTTCGGACGGGCCGCGGGCACTGAAGCTTTCTTT CASSFGRAAGTEAFF
- TRBJ1-6 TRBD1 TRBV6-5 TGTGCCAGCAGAGGAAGGGGGCATTCACCCCTCCACTTT CASRGRGHSPLHF
- TRBJ1-1 - TRBV27 TGTGCCAGCAGTTTTACCTGGGCGACTGAAGCTTTCTTT CASSFTWATEAFF
- TRBJ1-1 TRBD1 TRBV6-5 TGTGCCAGCACGGGACAGGGGGCGAGCACTGAAGCTTTCTTT CASTGQGASTEAFF
- TRBJ1-1 - TRBV7-9 TGTGCCAGCTTCAAAGTCCAGGCTTTAATGAACACTGAAGCTTTCTTT CASFKVQALMNTEAFF
- TRBJ1-2 - TRBV15 TGTGCCACCAGCAGAGATAGAATTGTAGAAAAGGGCTACACCTTC CATSRDRIVEKGYTF
- TRBJ2-1 - TRBV19 TGTGCCAGTGCCAACCTGGGAGGTGAGCAGTTCTTC CASANLGGEQFF
- TRBJ2-7 TRBD1 TRBV5-1 TGCGCCAGCAGCGGGTCCGGGACAGTCTACGAGCAGTACTTC CASSGSGTVYEQYF
- TRBJ1-1 - TRBV6-6 TGTGCCAGCAGCCCTTGGAGGATGAACACTGAAGCTTTCTTT CASSPWRMNTEAFF
- TRBJ2-6 - TRBV6-6 TGTGCCAGCAGCTCGTTCTCTGGGGCCAACGTCCTGACTTTC CASSSFSGANVLTF
- TRBJ2-4 TRBD1 TRBV5-6 TGTGCCAGCAGCCCGGGACAGGGGAGGGACATTCAGTACTTC CASSPGQGRDIQYF
- TRBJ2-2 TRBD2 TRBV5-1 TGCGCCAGCAGCCCGGGACTAGCGGGGGGGACTGTGGACACCGGGGAGCTGTTTTTT CASSPGLAGGTVDTGELFF
- TRBJ2-1 - TRBV7-6 TGTGCCAGCAGCTTAGGCCGGGAGCAGTTCTTC CASSLGREQFF
once TRBJ1-2 TRBD1 TRBV7-9 TGTGCCAGCAGCTCCTCAGACAGGGGGCTTTACTATGGCTACACCTTC CASSSSDRGLYYGYTF
- TRBJ2-2 - TRBV5-1 TGCGCCAGCAGCTCCGGACTGAACACCGGGGAGCTGTTTTTT CASSSGLNTGELFF
- TRBJ2-5 - TRBV7-2 TGTGCCAGCAGCTCCAGGCGAGGGGGGAGGGGCAATCAAGAGACCCAGTACTTC CASSSRRGGRGNQETQYF
few TRBJ1-4 - TRBV4-1 TGCGCCAGCAGCCAACCCAGGTCTAATGAAAAACTGTTTTTT CASSQPRSNEKLFF
- TRBJ1-2 - TRBV9 TGTGCCAGCAGCGTAAACCCCACAGGGAACTATGGCTACACCTTC CASSVNPTGNYGYTF
- TRBJ2-7 TRBD2 TRBV7-9 TGTGCCAGCAGCAATAGCGGGGGGACCTACGAGCAGTACTTC CASSNSGGTYEQYF
- TRBJ2-5 - TRBV11-2 TGTGCCAGCAGCTTAGAAGGAGGGGCCCAAGAGACCCAGTACTTC CASSLEGGAQETQYF
- TRBJ1-2 - TRBV2 TGTGCCAGCAGTGCTACGGAGAACTATGGCTACACCTTC CASSATENYGYTF
- TRBJ2-1 TRBD2 TRBV19 TGTGCCAGTAGTTTAGGCGGGGGGGCCTACAATGAGCAGTTCTTC CASSLGGGAYNEQFF
- TRBJ1-2 - TRBV19 TGTGCCAGTAGTATTAGTCGGGGTTCTTATGGCTACACCTTC CASSISRGSYGYTF
- TRBJ1-2 TRBD1 TRBV5-4 TGTGCCAGCAGCTTGGCCCCCCGGACAGGCTATGGCTACACCTTC CASSLAPRTGYGYTF
- TRBJ1-1 - TRBV12-5 TGTGCTAGTGGTTTGCCCGGCACTGAAGCTTTCTTT CASGLPGTEAFF
- TRBJ2-5 TRBD2 TRBV14 TGTGCCAGCAGCCATCTTTCGGGGGGGCTAAGAGAGACCCAGTACTTC CASSHLSGGLRETQYF
- TRBJ2-7 TRBD1 TRBV23-1 TGCGCCAGCAGGGGACAGGGAGACGAGCAGTACTTC CASRGQGDEQYF
- TRBJ1-2 TRBD1 TRBV19 TGTGCCAGTAGTACACAGGGGGCCGGGTATGGCTACACCTTC CASSTQGAGYGYTF
- TRBJ1-2 - TRBV5-1 TGCGCCAGGAACTGGTTTAACTATGGCTACACCTTC CARNWFNYGYTF
- TRBJ2-2 TRBD1 TRBV2 TGTGCCAGCAGATCGGGACAGGCGAACACCGGGGAGCTGTTTTTT CASRSGQANTGELFF
- TRBJ2-7 TRBD2 TRBV6-5 TGTGCCAGCAAGGGACTAGCGGGATCCTACGAGCAGTACTTC CASKGLAGSYEQYF
- TRBJ1-2 TRBD1 TRBV13 TGTGCCAGCAGCTCCGAACAGGGGTTCTATGGCTACACCTTC CASSSEQGFYGYTF
- TRBJ1-6 - TRBV30 TGTGCCTGGAGGGCAGTCAATAATTCACCCCTCCACTTT CAWRAVNNSPLHF
- TRBJ1-3 - TRBV9 TGTGCCAGCAGCGTGATCGGGAACCCTGGAAACACCATATATTTT CASSVIGNPGNTIYF
- TRBJ2-3 TRBD1 TRBV29-1 TGCAGCGTAGACAGGGGGCCACACACAGATACGCAGTATTTT CSVDRGPHTDTQYF
- TRBJ2-1 TRBD2 TRBV7-3 TGTGCCAGCAGCGCTAGCGGAAACAATGAGCAGTTCTTC CASSASGNNEQFF
- TRBJ1-1 TRBD1 TRBV5-4 TGTGCCAGCAGCTTGGGTGGGACAGATAACACTGAAGCTTTCTTT CASSLGGTDNTEAFF
few TRBJ1-2 - TRBV25-1 TGTGCCAGCAGTGGGACCCGATCGGCAGGGATTGGCTACACCTTC CASSGTRSAGIGYTF
few TRBJ1-1 TRBD1 TRBV6-1 TGTGCCAGCAGTCCCGGGACAGTGAACACTGAAGCTTTCTTT CASSPGTVNTEAFF
- TRBJ2-7 TRBD1 TRBV25-1 TGTGCCAGCAGGGGACAGGGAGGGGTAAACGAGCAGTACTTC CASRGQGGVNEQYF
- TRBJ1-1 - TRBV19 TGTGCCAGTAGTATCGTGGACACTGAAACTTTCTTT CASSIVDTETFF
- TRBJ2-2 TRBD2 TRBV7-2 TGTGCCAGCAGCGACCAGGGACTAGCGGGGGGGAACACCGGGGAGCTGTTTTTT CASSDQGLAGGNTGELFF
- TRBJ1-5 TRBD1 TRBV10-1 TGCGCCAGCAGTTCCGGGACAGGGGCTAGCAATCAGCCCCAGCATTTT CASSSGTGASNQPQHF
- TRBJ2-7 TRBD1 TRBV6-5 TGTGCCACCAAAGGGACAGGGAGTCGGTACGAGCAGTACTTC CATKGTGSRYEQYF
- TRBJ2-3 - TRBV18 TGTGCCAGCTCACCGCAGGCTGCCCTTATCTCCCCAGATACGCAGTATTTT CASSPQAALISPDTQYF